The rows below give T cell receptor beta chains drawn from one sample of a study of blood T cell repertoires in COVID-19. Using immunoSEQ multiplex PCR, the repertoire was profiled, and TCRdb retains in-frame clones only, with some absent. The sample has over 150,000 clones; 83% are singletons. The sequencing sample was made of peripheral blood. The receptors were sampled from an elderly woman with acute or convalescent COVID-19. CDR3s include the opening cysteine and the closing phenylalanine or tryptophan. A D gene is named only where the DNA matches it firmly.

>TRBD2|TRBV7-8
CASSLAGAGTSGIYTQYF
>TRBD1|TRBV27
CASSWDRARGTQYF
>NA|TRBV6-2/TRBV6-3
CASSFRISRAINYGYTF
>NA|TRBV2
CASRGGRGANSPLHF
>NA|TRBV19
CASSIGGHEQYF
>TRBD2|TRBV19
CASSIAPLAGGNTGELFF
>TRBD1|TRBV12-3/TRBV12-4
CASSFRDRPPLHF
>NA|TRBV7-3
CASSLSMNTEAFF
>TRBD1|TRBV5-1
CASSLEPRTGVVPRARNEAFF
>NA|TRBV19
CASTAGGTALSTDTQYF
>TRBD2|TRBV19
CASSLAGVTDTQYF
>TRBD1|TRBV29-1
CSVGQGYTEAFF
>TRBD1|TRBV7-2
CASSLDRGPNTGELFF
>NA|TRBV5-1
CASSRRSTDTQYF
>TRBD2|TRBV6-2/TRBV6-3
CASSPAGVLSPEQYF
>TRBD2|TRBV25-1
CASRRTSGSYEQYF
>NA|TRBV19
CASRGPPPGEQFF
>NA|TRBV5-1
CASSLQGMYTEAFF
>NA|TRBV7-2
CASSLGPISYNEQFF
>TRBD1|TRBV19
CASSYDRGSYEQYF
>NA|TRBV15
CATSRDRANSPLHF
>TRBD1|TRBV24-1
CATHLSRDRVYNEQFF
>TRBD2|TRBV10-2
CASNLAGGNEQFF
>TRBD1|TRBV6-5
CASKRGQTNTGELFF
>NA|TRBV10-3
CAISDALDRTYEQYF
>NA|TRBV4-3
CASSQDLTANYGYTF
>NA|TRBV9
CASSGSPSRGDEQFF
>TRBD1|TRBV27
CASSSGQGKPRAYEQYF
>TRBD1|TRBV13
CASSLVGDRSSYEQYF
>TRBD1|TRBV19
CASGQGRATNEKLFF
>TRBD1|TRBV2
CASSEMEGANTEAFF
>NA|TRBV4-1
CASSPVPIGPNEKLFF
>NA|TRBV28
CASSLSTVRIRGAEKLFF
>NA|TRBV19
CASSIGIGAGANVLTF
>TRBD1|TRBV19
CASSGGTESSYNSPLHF
>NA|TRBV30
CAWSRDSNTEAFF
>NA|TRBV13
CASSPNRDSHYEQYF
>NA|TRBV14
CASTAEVVKKSTIYF
>TRBD2|TRBV6-1
CASSEAPAGAFSETQYF
>TRBD2|TRBV7-2
CASSKVSSGYEAYEQYF
>TRBD1|TRBV19
CASSIIDRATGELFF
>TRBD2|TRBV5-4
CASSYRTSGRLDTQYF
>NA|TRBV6-5
CASSHNTHSNYGYTF
>NA|TRBV18
CASSPTGRGDTEAFF
>NA|TRBV19
CASSIDLGGRGRYTGELFF
>NA|TRBV2
CASSERFDGNRAF
>NA|TRBV4-1
CASSQGQLARGIRAEAFF
>NA|TRBV7-9
CASSSGVRGDEQFF